The clone carrying this T cell receptor (beta chain) was seen more than once but under ten times. In germline, CDR1 is MGHRA, CDR2 YSYEKL. This CDR3 is built from 14 residues. V was cut by 4 bases and J by 6 bases, with 12 bases left in between. The data are from a study of blood T cell repertoires in COVID-19. Per the original methods: Researchers report that nucleated cell counts were estimated from reference gene primer amplification. Clones were sequenced by immunoSEQ multiplex PCR, and TCRdb holds only the in-frame ones, with some missing. V and J calls and clone size follow that table, whereas D and trimming were derived from the DNA. The sample lists approximately 200,000 clones; about 90% were seen once.

Specimen: PBMCs or T cells enriched from blood (not recorded which). The gene calls are TRBV4-1 and TRBJ2-2; D is ambiguous. The origin of this receptor is a man under 40 who had recovered from COVID-19. The CDR3 here is CASSLLNTPGELFF. In DNA, the CDR3 is TGCGCCAGCAGCCTTTTAAACACCCCCGGGGAGCTGTTTTTT.